Presented here are 31 T cell receptor beta chains from one specimen sequenced in a study of blood T cell repertoires in COVID-19. Profiling relied on immunoSEQ multiplex PCR, and the TCRdb table lists in-frame clones only, not all of them. Seen here are about 59,000 clones, approximately 78% observed once, and the top ten hold around 12%. Sequencing input: peripheral blood. The receptors shown here come from an elderly man with acute or convalescent COVID-19.

The chain employs TRBV12-3 or TRBV12-4 and TRBJ2-5; 8 bases align to TRBD1. CDR3 size: 13 residues. The trim removed 3 bases at V and 4 bases at J, leaving 1 base unmatched. CDR3: CASSFQGAETQYF. For the CDR3, the DNA is TGTGCCAGCAGTTTTCAGGGGGCAGAGACCCAGTACTTC.

This clone was detected only once. The chain carries TRBV9 and TRBJ2-3, with D possibly being TRBD1 (5 bases). Between the trimmed V and J ends, which lost 0 bases and 3 bases, there was a span of 11 bases. CDR1 and CDR2 from the germline V gene are SGDLS and YYNGEE. The CDR3 covers 15 residues. The CDR3 DNA reads as TGTGCCAGCAGCGTAGTGCAGGGTTCGACAGATACGCAGTATTTT. This codes for CASSVVQGSTDTQYF.

The V and J genes are TRBV6-6 and TRBJ1-5, with a tentative D call TRBD1 (6 bases). This CDR3 is 14 amino acids long. Germline V gene data show CDR1 as MNHNY and CDR2 as SVGAGI (reference sequence). The V end was cut by 6 bases, the J end by 3 bases, with 12 bases between. This chain's CDR3 is CASREDSFNQPQHF. The CDR3 DNA follows: TGTGCCAGCAGAGAGGACAGTTTCAATCAGCCCCAGCATTTT.

This clone was detected only a few times. The rearrangement links TRBV15 to TRBJ2-7, with a tentative D call TRBD2 (6 bases). The CDR3 length is 15 residues. Trimming cost V 4 bases and J 0 bases, with 13 bases left between them. Germline CDR1 LNHNV, CDR2 YYDKDF (reference sequence). The chain's CDR3 is CATSKSSVSSYEQYF. CDR3 in DNA: TGTGCCACCAGCAAGTCTAGCGTCAGCTCCTACGAGCAGTACTTC.

This chain joins TRBV28 and TRBJ2-1; 12 bases line up with TRBD2. The germline V gene encodes CDR1 MDHEN and CDR2 SYDVKM. The CDR3 contains 16 residues. V was pared by 4 bases and J by 3 bases, with 4 bases of the junction left unmatched. CDR3 bases: TGTGCCAGCAGTTCCAGGACTAGCGGGAACTACAATGAGCAGTTCTTC. This translates into CASSSRTSGNYNEQFF.

The DNA for the CDR3 is TGTGCCAGCAGTTTACCAGGGGCAACTAATGAAAAACTGTTTTTT. It codes for CASSLPGATNEKLFF. The chain recombines TRBV28 with TRBJ1-4; D possibly corresponds to TRBD1 (6 bases). CDR3 length equals 15 residues. V was trimmed by 2 bases and J by 0 bases, leaving 7 bases between them. Germline loops: CDR1 MDHEN, CDR2 SYDVKM.

Concerning this clone: Other DNA sequences in this specimen translate into the identical CDR3. This chain uses TRBV6-5 with TRBJ2-7; 8 positions match TRBD1. Germline V CDR1 and CDR2: MNHEY, SVGAGI. The CDR3 sequence is 13 residues long. Trimming at V came to 6 bases and at J to 3 bases, leaving 4 bases not matched to a gene. For the CDR3, the DNA is TGTGCCAGCAGCCGACAGGGGATCTACGAGCAGTACTTC. Translated: CASSRQGIYEQYF.

V and J are TRBV27 and TRBJ1-1; no clear D. Trimming left V 5 bases short and J 9 bases short, with 13 bases between. This CDR3 contains 12 residues. Germline CDR1 is MNHEY and CDR2 is SMNVEV (reference sequence). The CDR3 here is CASSKTGGKAFF. The CDR3 nucleotides are TGTGCCAGCAGTAAAACGGGAGGGAAAGCTTTCTTT.

The V gene is TRBV30, the J gene TRBJ1-3; possibly TRBD1 for D (5 bases). Germline assignment: CDR1 GTSNPN and CDR2 SVGIG (reference sequence). V gave up 3 bases and J gave up 2 bases, with 8 bases separating them. The CDR3 covers 13 residues. The CDR3 sequence is CAWRTDPGNTIYF. In DNA form, the CDR3 reads TGTGCCTGGAGGACAGACCCTGGAAACACCATATATTTT.

In this sample, this clone turned up a few times. The V gene is TRBV5-4, the J gene TRBJ1-1, with a possible D match to TRBD1 (6 bases). The CDR3 covers 14 residues. CDR1 and CDR2 from the germline V gene are SGHNT and YYREEE (reference sequence). The germline V and J ends were trimmed by 0 bases and 5 bases, with 11 bases remaining between them. Written as DNA, the CDR3 is TGTGCCAGCAGCTTGGCCGGTAGGGGGACTGAAGCTTTCTTT. The encoded protein is CASSLAGRGTEAFF.

The chain employs TRBV5-1 and TRBJ1-2; 7 bases align to TRBD1. The length of the CDR3 is 15 residues. The junction had 9 bases not matched to a gene; V was cut back by 3 bases and J by 4 bases. The germline CDR1 and CDR2 sequences are SGHRS and YFSETQ. In DNA, the CDR3 is TGCGCCAGCAGCTCGACAGGGCAGCCTACCTATGGCTACACCTTC. This translates into CASSSTGQPTYGYTF.

The CDR3 loop is CATSKERASGTYEQYF. CDR3 DNA: TGTGCCACCAGCAAGGAAAGGGCTAGCGGGACTTACGAGCAGTACTTC. V gene TRBV15 combines with J gene TRBJ2-7, with TRBD2 matching 9 bases. Germline loops: CDR1 LNHNV, CDR2 YYDKDF (reference sequence). J lost 4 bases, V lost 4 bases, and 11 bases had no gene match. This CDR3 has 16 residues.

V usage is TRBV19 and J usage is TRBJ1-5; D is unresolved. V was cut by 5 bases and J by 0 bases, with 14 bases left in between. The CDR3 sequence is 16 residues long. The germline V gene has CDR1 LNHDA and CDR2 SQIVND (reference sequence). CDR3 bases: TGTGCCAGTAGTCCAAGGATACAGTATAGCAATCAGCCCCAGCATTTT. Its protein is CASSPRIQYSNQPQHF.

V gene TRBV25-1 combines with J gene TRBJ1-1, with TRBD1 matching over 9 bases. V lost 4 bases and J lost 11; bases outside the gene matches: 14. The CDR3 runs to 15 residues. CDR1 is MGHDK and CDR2 is SYGVNS in the germline V gene. CDR3 in amino acids: CASSATGGAGHEAFF. The CDR3 DNA is TGTGCCAGCAGTGCAACAGGGGGCGCCGGTCATGAGGCTTTCTTT.

This chain links TRBV10-2 with TRBJ2-1; D may be TRBD2 (6 bases). This CDR3 is built from 15 residues. Germline V gene lookup returns CDR1 WSHSY and CDR2 SAAADI. V was cut by 0 bases and J by 4 bases, with 10 bases left in between. The CDR3 DNA reads TGCGCCAGCAGTGAGTCGGGGACTCGATACAATGAGCAGTTCTTC. Translation: CASSESGTRYNEQFF.

The chain links TRBV28 to TRBJ1-3, with 7 positions matching TRBD1. Germline V CDR1 and CDR2: MDHEN, SYDVKM. This CDR3 is 16 amino acids long. The V segment lost 5 bases and the J segment 4 bases; nucleotides outside the gene matches: 11. Here the CDR3 reads CASSGWTGRTGNTIYF. CDR3 coding DNA: TGTGCCAGCAGTGGCTGGACAGGACGGACGGGAAACACCATATATTTT. Looking up the rest from reference TRBV28 and TRBJ1-3 gives the full variable domain: DVKVTQSSRYLVKRTGEKVFLECVQDMDHENMFWYRQDPGLGLRLIYFSYDVKMKEKGDIPEGYSVSREKKERFSLILESASTNQTSMYLCASSGWTGRTGNTIYFGEGSWLTVV.

This clone was counted between two and nine times. The chain has TRBV6-5 and TRBJ2-7; 8 positions agree with TRBD1. The CDR3 has 15 amino acids. The V gene's germline CDR1 is MNHEY and CDR2 SVGAGI. V dropped 6 bases and J dropped 6; count of bases not matched to a gene: 13. CDR3 in DNA: TGTGCCAGCAGCCGAGGACAGGGAGCCAATAGCGAGCAGTACTTC. Translated: CASSRGQGANSEQYF.

This clone was seen a few times. The V gene is TRBV6-5, the J gene TRBJ1-5, with a weak D call TRBD1 (6 bases). The germline V gene has CDR1 MNHEY and CDR2 SVGAGI. V lost 6 bases, J lost 6 bases, and 18 bases lay in between. This CDR3 contains 15 residues. The CDR3 loop reads CASSQQGLSRQPQHF. CDR3 coding DNA: TGTGCCAGCAGCCAACAGGGCCTGAGCCGTCAGCCCCAGCATTTT.

Only a few counts were recorded for this clone. J is TRBJ1-2 and V is TRBV29-1; possible D gene TRBD1, 6 bases. The CDR3 has 12 amino acids. Germline V gene data show CDR1 as SQVTM and CDR2 as ANQGSEA. Trimming took off 4 bases at V and 3 bases at J, with 9 bases between the two ends. CDR3 DNA: TGCAGCGTTGGGGACATAGACTATGGCTACACCTTC. Protein sequence: CSVGDIDYGYTF.

This chain uses TRBV25-1 with TRBJ2-3; TRBD2 aligns across 7 bases. The CDR3 sequence is 16 residues long. J lost 4 bases, V lost 4 bases, and 11 bases had no gene match. Germline lookup yields CDR1 MGHDK and CDR2 SYGVNS. The CDR3 bases are TGTGCCAGCAGTGGGTGGACCGGGAGCGGGGCAGATACGCAGTATTTT. Protein sequence: CASSGWTGSGADTQYF.

This clone was seen just once. The rearrangement uses TRBV16 and TRBJ2-7; TRBD1 might be the D (7 bases). The CDR3 length is 14 residues. The V end was cut by 2 bases, the J end by 4 bases, with 12 bases between. Germline loops: CDR1 KGHSY, CDR2 FQNENV. This CDR3 is CASSQVRGTYEQYF. The CDR3 bases are TGTGCCAGCAGCCAAGTCAGGGGGACTTACGAGCAGTACTTC. The whole variable domain, filled in from reference TRBV16 and TRBJ2-7, reads GEEVAQTPKHLVRGEGQKAKLYCAPIKGHSYVFWYQQVLKNEFKFLISFQNENVFDETGMPKERFSAKCLPNSPCSLEIQATKLEDSAVYFCASSQVRGTYEQYFGPGTRLTVT.

This sequence joins TRBV18 and TRBJ2-2; 8 bases align to TRBD2. Germline assignment: CDR1 KGHSH and CDR2 LQKENI. The CDR3 runs 17 residues. After removal of 3 bases from V and 0 bases from J, the junction contained 6 bases not matched to a gene. CDR3 sequence reads: CASSPLGGDANTGELFF. CDR3 nucleotides: TGTGCCAGCTCACCCCTCGGGGGGGACGCGAACACCGGGGAGCTGTTTTTT.

This chain links TRBV6-5 with TRBJ1-5; the match to TRBD1 covers 7 bases. The ends lost 6 bases at V and 4 bases at J; junction bases unmatched: 9. The CDR3 is made up of 15 amino acids. Germline CDR1 is MNHEY and CDR2 is SVGAGI. The CDR3 loop is CASSGPTGSNQPQHF. CDR3 nucleotide sequence: TGTGCCAGCAGCGGTCCGACAGGGAGTAATCAGCCCCAGCATTTT.

The rearrangement joins TRBV7-9 to TRBJ2-7; D call uncertain. Looked up from germline, CDR1 is SEHNR and CDR2 is FQNEAQ (reference sequence). With 4 bases removed from V and 1 base from J, the gap between germline ends came to 8 bases. CDR3 length: 13 residues. CDR3 sequence: CASSSQVSYEQYF. The CDR3 coding sequence is TGTGCCAGCAGCTCTCAGGTTTCCTACGAGCAGTACTTC. The whole variable domain, remainder taken from reference TRBV7-9 and TRBJ2-7, is DTGVSQNPRHKITKRGQNVTFRCDPISEHNRLYWYRQTLGQGPEFLTYFQNEAQLEKSRLLSDRFSAERPKGSFSTLEIQRTEQGDSAMYLCASSSQVSYEQYFGPGTRLTVT.

On this clone: This CDR3 is also generated by other DNA sequences in the sample. The chain carries TRBV12-3 or TRBV12-4 and TRBJ1-6; TRBD1 might be the D (6 bases). V dropped 3 bases and J dropped 8 bases, with 8 bases sitting between them. The CDR3 sequence is 13 residues long. CDR3 in DNA: TGTGCCAGCAGTTTGAACAGGGATTCACCCCTCCACTTT. It translates to CASSLNRDSPLHF.

The V call is TRBV2, the J call TRBJ1-2; TRBD1 might be the D (6 bases). Trimming took off 6 bases at V and 2 bases at J, with 10 bases between the two ends. The CDR3 length is 13 residues. Germline CDR1 reads SNHLY; CDR2 reads FYNNEI. The CDR3 nucleotides read TGTGCCAGCAGAGTCGACAGGAACTATGGCTACACCTTC. This encodes CASRVDRNYGYTF.

The J gene is TRBJ1-5, the V gene TRBV28; D call uncertain. The CDR3 has 14 residues. Germline CDR1 reads MDHEN; CDR2 reads SYDVKM. V was trimmed by 5 bases and J by 5 bases, leaving 13 bases between them. This CDR3 reads CASSPTGRDQPQHF. The CDR3 DNA is TGTGCCAGCAGTCCAACCGGGAGAGATCAGCCCCAGCATTTT.

The chain is built from TRBV4-1 and TRBJ1-4, with a weak D call TRBD1 (6 bases). Germline CDR1 is MGHRA and CDR2 is YSYEKL. The length of the CDR3 is 18 residues. Trimming shortened V by 0 bases and J by 8 bases, and 22 bases separated the two germline ends. The CDR3 loop is CASSQDFSNRVTWEKLFF. The CDR3 nucleotides are TGCGCCAGCAGCCAAGACTTCTCCAACAGGGTAACATGGGAAAAACTGTTTTTT.

The chain joins TRBV11-3 to TRBJ2-7; 8 bases align to TRBD1. CDR3 length: 13 amino acids. Trimming removed 6 bases from V and 3 bases from J; junction bases left unmatched: 4. Looked up from germline, CDR1 is SGHNT and CDR2 is YENEEA. CDR3 sequence reads: CASSSTGGYEQYF. In nucleotides, the CDR3 is TGTGCCAGCAGTTCAACAGGGGGCTACGAGCAGTACTTC.

The chain has TRBV5-1 and TRBJ2-7; 8 positions match TRBD1. CDR3 length: 14 residues. Germline V gives CDR1 SGHRS, CDR2 YFSETQ. J gave up 7 bases and V 4 bases, and 10 bases lay outside the gene matches. The CDR3 coding sequence is TGCGCCAGCAGCATCCAGGGGGCGCCGAAAGAGCAGTACTTC. Translation gives CASSIQGAPKEQYF.

This chain links TRBV11-3 with TRBJ2-7; weak D call: TRBD2 (5 bases). Germline CDR1 SGHNT, CDR2 YENEEA. Trimming removed 4 bases at V and 0 bases at J, with 16 bases between. This CDR3 is 16 amino acids long. The CDR3 protein is CASSYSSTGSSYEQYF. DNA of the CDR3: TGTGCCAGCAGCTACTCCTCGACTGGGAGCTCCTACGAGCAGTACTTC.